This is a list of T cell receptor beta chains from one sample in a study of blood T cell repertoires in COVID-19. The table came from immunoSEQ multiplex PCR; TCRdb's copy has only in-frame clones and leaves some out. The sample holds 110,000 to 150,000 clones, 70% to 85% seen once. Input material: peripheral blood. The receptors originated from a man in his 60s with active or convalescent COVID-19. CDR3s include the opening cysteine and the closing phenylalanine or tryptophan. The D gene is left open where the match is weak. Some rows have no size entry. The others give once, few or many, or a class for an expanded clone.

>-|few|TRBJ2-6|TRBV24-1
TGTGCCACCAGTGACAAAGACAGATCTGGGGCCAACGTCCTGACTTTC
CATSDKDRSGANVLTF
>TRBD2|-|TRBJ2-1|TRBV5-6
TGTGCCAGCAGCTTCGACAGCGGGAGTTTTTTAGGGTTCTTC
CASSFDSGSFLGFF
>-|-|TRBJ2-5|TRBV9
TGTGCCAGCAGTAGGTGGCAGGGAGAGACCCAGTACTTC
CASSRWQGETQYF
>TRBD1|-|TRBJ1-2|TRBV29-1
TGCAGCGTTGCTTGGGACAGGGAGGCCCTAAGGGGTGGCTACACCTTC
CSVAWDREALRGGYTF
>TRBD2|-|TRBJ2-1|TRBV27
TGTGCCAGCAGTCGCTCCGGGACTAGCGGGAGTGACGGTGAGCAGTTCTTC
CASSRSGTSGSDGEQFF
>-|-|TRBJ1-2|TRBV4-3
TGCGCCAGCAGCCAAGATTCATTCGGGGGAGCCTATGGCTACACCTTC
CASSQDSFGGAYGYTF
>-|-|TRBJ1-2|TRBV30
TGTGCCTGGAGCGGGCAGGGACTCTATGGCTACACCTTC
CAWSGQGLYGYTF
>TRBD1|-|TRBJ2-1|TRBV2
TGTGCCAGCAGTATCACCCGGGACAGGGTCGCACTAAGCTCCTACAATGAGCAGTTCTTC
CASSITRDRVALSSYNEQFF
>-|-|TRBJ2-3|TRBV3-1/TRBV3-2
TGTGCCAGCACCCCCCGCGGCACAGATACGCAGTATTTT
CASTPRGTDTQYF
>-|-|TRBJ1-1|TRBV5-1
TGCGCCAGCAGCTTTGATGGAGGGAACCGGAGAGCTTTCTTT
CASSFDGGNRRAFF
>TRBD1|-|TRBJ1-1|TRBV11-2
TGTGCCAGCAGCTTACTTAAGACAGGGGGTAACACTGAAGCTTTCTTT
CASSLLKTGGNTEAFF
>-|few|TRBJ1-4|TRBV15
TGTGCCACCAGCTCACCGGGGATGTATTTATTTGCAACTAATGAAAAACTGTTTTTT
CATSSPGMYLFATNEKLFF
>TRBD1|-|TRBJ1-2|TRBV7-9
TGTGCCAGCAGCCCAAGATTGACAGGGGATGGCTACACCTTC
CASSPRLTGDGYTF
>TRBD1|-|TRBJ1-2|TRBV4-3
TGCGCCAGCAGCCAAGGTAGCAGCCGGGACAGGGTGATTGGTGGCTACACCTTC
CASSQGSSRDRVIGGYTF
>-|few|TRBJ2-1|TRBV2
TGTGCCAGCGTAGGGTTGCAGGGGTACAATGAGCAGTTCTTC
CASVGLQGYNEQFF
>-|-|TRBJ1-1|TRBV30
TGTGCCTGGACGCCCGGGATAAGCACTGAAGCTTTCTTT
CAWTPGISTEAFF
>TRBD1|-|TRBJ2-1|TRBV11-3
TGTGCCAGCAGCTTAGGAGGGACAGGGGAAAATGAGCAGTTCTTC
CASSLGGTGENEQFF
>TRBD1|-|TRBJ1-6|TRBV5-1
TGCGCCAGCAGCTTGACGGGACAGGGTAATTCACCCCTCCACTTT
CASSLTGQGNSPLHF
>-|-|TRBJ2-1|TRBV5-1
TGCGCCAGCAGCTTGGACAGCAGCTACAATGAGCAGTTCTTC
CASSLDSSYNEQFF
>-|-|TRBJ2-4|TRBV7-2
TGTGCCAGCAGCTTAGCGAGGCAGGGAAGGAACATTCAGTACTTC
CASSLARQGRNIQYF
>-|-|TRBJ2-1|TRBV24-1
TGTGCCACCAGTGATTTAATCTCTCCCAATGAGCAGTTCTTC
CATSDLISPNEQFF
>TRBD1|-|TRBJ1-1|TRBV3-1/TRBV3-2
TGTGCCAGCACGTCCGGGACAGGGGGAACTGAAGCTTTCTTT
CASTSGTGGTEAFF
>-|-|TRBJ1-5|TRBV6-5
TGTGCCAGCAGGTCACAGGACAGTCCGAATCAGCCCCAGCATTTT
CASRSQDSPNQPQHF
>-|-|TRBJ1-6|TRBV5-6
TGTGCCAGCAGCTTGCTCCAGGGTGGTTCACCCCTCCACTTT
CASSLLQGGSPLHF
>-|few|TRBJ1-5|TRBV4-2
TGTGCCAGCAGCCAGGAGGCGATCAATCAGCCCCAGCATTTT
CASSQEAINQPQHF
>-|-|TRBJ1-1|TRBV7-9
TGTGCCAGCAGCTTAGATGGAGGGCACGCTTTCTTT
CASSLDGGHAFF
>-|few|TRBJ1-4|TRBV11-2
TGTGCCAGCAGCTACTCTAATGAAAAACTGTTTTTT
CASSYSNEKLFF
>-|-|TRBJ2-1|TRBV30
TGTGCCTGGAGTAGAGGGCTTCTGGAGCAGTTCTTC
CAWSRGLLEQFF
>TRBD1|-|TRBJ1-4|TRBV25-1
TGTGCCAGCAGTGCTGCGGGACAGGATAATGAAAAACTGTTTTTT
CASSAAGQDNEKLFF
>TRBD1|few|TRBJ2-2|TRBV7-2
TGTGCCAGCAGCCCCACAGGGGGCCCGAACACCGGGGAGCTGTTTTTT
CASSPTGGPNTGELFF
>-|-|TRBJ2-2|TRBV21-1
-
CASSKVGSGNTGELFF
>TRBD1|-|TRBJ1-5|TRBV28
TGTGCCAGCAGGCGACAGGGCGGTCAGCCCCAGCATTTT
CASRRQGGQPQHF
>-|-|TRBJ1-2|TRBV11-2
TGTGCCAGCAACGAACAGGGAGTTGTCTATGGCTACACCTTC
CASNEQGVVYGYTF
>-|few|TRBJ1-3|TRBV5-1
TGCGCCAGCAGCTTGGATGGAGGTTCTGGAAACACCATATATTTT
CASSLDGGSGNTIYF
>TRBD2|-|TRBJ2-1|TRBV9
TGTGCCAGCAGCGTATGGGCGGGAGGATTGGGTGAGCAGTTCTTC
CASSVWAGGLGEQFF
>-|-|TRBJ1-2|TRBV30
TGTGCCTGGAGTAAGGGGGGGCCATATGGCTACACCTTC
CAWSKGGPYGYTF
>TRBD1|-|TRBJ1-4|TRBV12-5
TGTGCTAGTGGTCCGCTCAGGGGGCGCGATGAAAAACTGTTTTTT
CASGPLRGRDEKLFF
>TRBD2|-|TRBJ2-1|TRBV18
TGTGCCAGCTCACCTCCCGGGACTAGCGGGAGGCATGAGCAGTTCTTC
CASSPPGTSGRHEQFF
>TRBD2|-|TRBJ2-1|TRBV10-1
TGCGCCAGCAGTGCGATAGCGGGGGAGTACAATGAGCAGTTCTTC
CASSAIAGEYNEQFF
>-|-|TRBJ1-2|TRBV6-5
TGTGCCAGCAGTAACTGGACAGACCCGAGAGATGGCTACACCTTC
CASSNWTDPRDGYTF
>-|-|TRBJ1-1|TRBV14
TGTGCCAGCAGCATCCTGGGGAGGAACACTGAAGCTTTCTTT
CASSILGRNTEAFF
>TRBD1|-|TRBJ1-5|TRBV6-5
TGTGCCAGTTCTCCCGGGACAGGGTTTCAGCCCCAGCATTTT
CASSPGTGFQPQHF
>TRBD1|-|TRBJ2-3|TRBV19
TGTGCCACTCGAGACCCAGGGGGAAACACAGATACGCAGTATTTT
CATRDPGGNTDTQYF
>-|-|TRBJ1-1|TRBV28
TGTGCCAGCAGTTCCGCTGGGACATCCTTGAACACTGAAGCTTTCTTT
CASSSAGTSLNTEAFF
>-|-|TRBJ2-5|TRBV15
TGTGCCACCAGCAGAGAAGTAGCGGAGACCCAGTACTTC
CATSREVAETQYF
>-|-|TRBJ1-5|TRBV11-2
TGTGCCAGCAGCTCACAAAATCAGCCCCAGCATTTT
CASSSQNQPQHF
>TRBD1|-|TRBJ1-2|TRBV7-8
TGTGCCAGCAGCTTGTGGGGACAGGGAGGCTACACCTTC
CASSLWGQGGYTF
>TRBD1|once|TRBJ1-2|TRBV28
TGTGCCAGCAGTTCCCTGGGACAGAACTATGGCTACACCTTC
CASSSLGQNYGYTF
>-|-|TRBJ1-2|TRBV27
TGTGCCAGCGGGCGCCAAGGGGGTGACTATGGCTACACCTTC
CASGRQGGDYGYTF
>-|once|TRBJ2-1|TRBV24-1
TGTGCCACCAGTGAAGCCGGTGACAGAGAGCAGTTCTTC
CATSEAGDREQFF
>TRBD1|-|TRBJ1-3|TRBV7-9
TGTGCCAGCAGCAAACAGGGGGCGCAAGGAAACACCATATATTTT
CASSKQGAQGNTIYF
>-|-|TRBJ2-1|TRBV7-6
TGTGCCAGCAGCAGAAGACTACCAGCCTCCTACAATGAGCAGTTCTTC
CASSRRLPASYNEQFF
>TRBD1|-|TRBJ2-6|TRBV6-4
TGTGCCAGCACTCGGACAGGGGGCAATGGGGCCAACGTCCTGACTTTC
CASTRTGGNGANVLTF
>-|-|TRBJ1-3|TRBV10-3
TGTGCCATCAGACCGGCAGCGGCCTCTGGAAACACCATATATTTT
CAIRPAAASGNTIYF
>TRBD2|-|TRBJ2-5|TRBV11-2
TGTGCCAGCAGTAACATTAGGGGACTAGCGGGGGAAGAGACCCAGTACTTC
CASSNIRGLAGEETQYF
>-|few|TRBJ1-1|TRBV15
TGTGCCACCAGCAGAGGAGGGGGCACTGAAGCTTTCTTT
CATSRGGGTEAFF
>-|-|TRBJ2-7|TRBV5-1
TGCGCCAGCAGCTTTGATTCGGGGGGCAGTTACGAGCAGTACTTC
CASSFDSGGSYEQYF